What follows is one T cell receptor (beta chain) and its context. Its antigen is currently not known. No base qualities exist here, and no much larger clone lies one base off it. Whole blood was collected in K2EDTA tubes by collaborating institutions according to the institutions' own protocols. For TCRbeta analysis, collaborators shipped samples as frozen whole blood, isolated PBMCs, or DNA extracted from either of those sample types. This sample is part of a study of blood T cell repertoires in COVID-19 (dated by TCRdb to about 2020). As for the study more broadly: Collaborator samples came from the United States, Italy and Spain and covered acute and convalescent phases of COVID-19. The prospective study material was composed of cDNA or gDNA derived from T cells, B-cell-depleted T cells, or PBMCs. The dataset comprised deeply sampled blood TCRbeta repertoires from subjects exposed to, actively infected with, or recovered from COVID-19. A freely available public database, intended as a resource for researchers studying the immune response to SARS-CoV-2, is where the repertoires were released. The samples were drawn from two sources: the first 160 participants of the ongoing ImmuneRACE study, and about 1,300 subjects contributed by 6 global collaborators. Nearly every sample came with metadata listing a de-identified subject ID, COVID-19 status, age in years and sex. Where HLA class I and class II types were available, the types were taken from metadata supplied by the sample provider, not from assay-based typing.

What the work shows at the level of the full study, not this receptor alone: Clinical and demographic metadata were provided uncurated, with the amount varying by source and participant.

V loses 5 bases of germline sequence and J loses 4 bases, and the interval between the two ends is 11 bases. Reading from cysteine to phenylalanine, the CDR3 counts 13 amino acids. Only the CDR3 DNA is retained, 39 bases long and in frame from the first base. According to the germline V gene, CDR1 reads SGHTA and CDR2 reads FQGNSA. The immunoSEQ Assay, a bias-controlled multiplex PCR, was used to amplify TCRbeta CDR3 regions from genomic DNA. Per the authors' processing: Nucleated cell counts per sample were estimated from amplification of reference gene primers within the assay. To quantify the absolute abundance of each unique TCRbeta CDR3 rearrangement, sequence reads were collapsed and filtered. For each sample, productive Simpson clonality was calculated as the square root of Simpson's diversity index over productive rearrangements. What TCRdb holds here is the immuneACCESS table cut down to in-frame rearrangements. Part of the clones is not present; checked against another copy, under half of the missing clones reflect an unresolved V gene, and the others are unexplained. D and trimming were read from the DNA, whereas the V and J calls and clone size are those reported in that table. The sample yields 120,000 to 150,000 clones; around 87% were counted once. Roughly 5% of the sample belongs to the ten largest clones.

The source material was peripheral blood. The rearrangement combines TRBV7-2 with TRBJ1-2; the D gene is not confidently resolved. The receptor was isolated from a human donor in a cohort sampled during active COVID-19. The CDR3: CASSPVQIYGYTF. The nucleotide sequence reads TGTGCCAGCAGCCCCGTACAGATCTATGGCTACACCTTC. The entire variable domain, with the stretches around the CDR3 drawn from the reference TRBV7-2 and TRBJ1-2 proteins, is GAGVSQSPSNKVTEKGKDVELRCDPISGHTALYWYRQSLGQGLEFLIYFQGNSAPDKSGLPSDRFSAERTGGSVSTLTIQRTQQEDSAVYLCASSPVQIYGYTFGSGTRLTVV.